These 22 T cell receptor beta chains were sequenced from one sample in a study of CXCR3-negative and CXCR3-positive naive CD8 T cells. Preparation of TRB cDNA libraries relied on 5' RACE carrying UMI labels. For each CDR3 protein, TCRdb gives one entry from its re-call of the 5' RACE reads, without DNA. The specimen's table records tens of thousands of distinct CDR3 sequences. The sequencing sample was made of naive CXCR3- CD8+ T cells from blood. The subset here: CD45RO-CCR7+CD27+CD95- naive CD8+ T cells lacking CXCR3 (TNR3-). Receptors originate from a human donor in good health. Some clones in this sample may be carry-over from other donors' samples.

The chain has TRBV20-1 and TRBJ1-2; TCRdb's D call of TRBD1 is untestable without DNA. The V gene's germline CDR1 is DFQATT and CDR2 SNEGSKA (reference sequence). The CDR3 consists of 15 residues. The CDR3 loop is CSAPAGQGAAGGYTF.

This chain links TRBV7-9 with TRBJ1-2. Germline CDR1 reads SEHNR; CDR2 reads FQNEAQ (reference sequence). The CDR3 has 14 residues. The chain's CDR3 is CASSSQYSTDGYTF.

This chain uses TRBV27 with TRBJ1-2; TCRdb's D call of TRBD1 is untestable without DNA. Germline V lookup: CDR1 MNHEY, CDR2 SMNVEV (reference sequence). The CDR3 has 14 residues. The CDR3 is CASSFDRANYGYTF.

The rearrangement joins TRBV4-3 to TRBJ1-2; TCRdb indicates TRBD1, and absent DNA this call remains unverified. The CDR3 totals 15 residues. Germline V gene sequence: CDR1 LGHNA, CDR2 YSLEER. The CDR3 region is CASSQQRTGSTGYTF.

V and J are TRBV4-1 and TRBJ2-2. Germline loops: CDR1 MGHRA, CDR2 YSYEKL. This CDR3 spans 14 amino acids. This chain's CDR3 is CASSQGATTGELFF.

This chain links TRBV30 with TRBJ1-5. The CDR3 sequence is 14 residues long. The germline V gene encodes CDR1 GTSNPN and CDR2 SVGIG (reference sequence). The chain's CDR3 is CAWSPGPSNQPQHF.

The V and J genes are TRBV7-2 and TRBJ2-7; TCRdb gives TRBD1 as the D gene, but with no DNA this cannot be confirmed. CDR3 length equals 14 residues. The germline CDR1 and CDR2 sequences are SGHTA and FQGNSA. CDR3 sequence: CASSLGGAPGEQYF.

The gene calls are TRBV28 and TRBJ2-1. Germline assignment: CDR1 MDHEN and CDR2 SYDVKM. The CDR3 totals 12 residues. CDR3 amino acids: CASSLWDDEQFF.

The rearrangement uses TRBV7-2 and TRBJ1-5. The CDR3 has 12 amino acids. The germline V gene has CDR1 SGHTA and CDR2 FQGNSA. Here the CDR3 reads CASSHEGQPQHF. The complete variable domain, with remaining parts taken from reference TRBV7-2 and TRBJ1-5, reads GAGVSQSPSNKVTEKGKDVELRCDPISGHTALYWYRQSLGQGLEFLIYFQGNSAPDKSGLPSDRFSAERTGGSVSTLTIQRTQQEDSAVYLCASSHEGQPQHFGDGTRLSIL.

The V and J genes are TRBV5-1 and TRBJ2-4; with no DNA, the TCRdb D assignment of TRBD1 cannot be verified. CDR1 is SGHRS, CDR2 YFSETQ, per germline. The CDR3 contains 15 residues. CDR3 protein: CASSFTQGARDIQYF.

The rearrangement links TRBV29-1 to TRBJ2-7; TCRdb designates TRBD1, a call that cannot be tested without DNA. The length of the CDR3 is 14 residues. The V gene's germline CDR1 is SQVTM and CDR2 ANQGSEA. The CDR3 protein is CSVEGQGAEYEQYF.

The V gene is TRBV29-1, the J gene TRBJ2-7; TCRdb outputs TRBD1, but without DNA this stays unchecked. Per the germline V gene, CDR1 is SQVTM and CDR2 is ANQGSEA. This CDR3 has 13 amino acids. CDR3 sequence: CSVSTGESYEQYF.

The CDR3 here is CASSFAGGPGELFF. The genes are TRBV12-3 or TRBV12-4 and TRBJ2-2; TCRdb calls TRBD2, which cannot be checked without DNA. The CDR3 length is 14 residues.

The chain links TRBV7-2 to TRBJ1-5. Germline V gene lookup returns CDR1 SGHTA and CDR2 FQGNSA. The CDR3 is 14 residues long. CDR3 sequence: CASSLLSGNQPQHF.

The chain links TRBV28 to TRBJ2-7; the D call of TRBD1 rests on TCRdb alone, since no DNA is present to check it. The CDR3 contains 15 residues. The germline CDR1 and CDR2 sequences are MDHEN and SYDVKM. The CDR3 is CASNTHAGQALGQYF. Using reference TRBV28 and TRBJ2-7 for the parts outside the CDR3, the full variable domain is DVKVTQSSRYLVKRTGEKVFLECVQDMDHENMFWYRQDPGLGLRLIYFSYDVKMKEKGDIPEGYSVSREKKERFSLILESASTNQTSMYLCASNTHAGQALGQYFGPGTRLTVT.

This sequence joins TRBV9 and TRBJ2-7; TCRdb indicates TRBD1, and absent DNA this call remains unverified. CDR1 and CDR2 (germline): SGDLS, YYNGEE. The CDR3 loop spans 14 amino acids. The CDR3 protein is CASSVGTGGTEQYF.

The rearrangement links TRBV24-1 to TRBJ2-2. The CDR3 runs 14 residues. The germline gives CDR1 KGHDR, CDR2 SFDVKD. This CDR3 reads CATSERDPTGELFF.

The V gene is TRBV7-3, the J gene TRBJ1-2; TCRdb reports TRBD1, a call that lacks DNA to check it against. This CDR3 contains 14 residues. Germline V gene data show CDR1 as SGHTA and CDR2 as FQGTGA. CDR3 sequence reads: CASSSPDRGGGYTF.

The chain carries TRBV7-9 and TRBJ1-2. The V gene's germline CDR1 is SEHNR and CDR2 FQNEAQ (reference sequence). The CDR3 covers 11 residues. The CDR3 loop is CASRPGRPFTF.

The rearrangement links TRBV28 to TRBJ2-7; TCRdb indicates TRBD1, and absent DNA this call remains unverified. The germline V gene has CDR1 MDHEN and CDR2 SYDVKM. The length of the CDR3 is 16 residues. This CDR3 reads CASSPYHREIAYEQYF.

V is TRBV25-1 and J is TRBJ2-5. Looked up from germline, CDR1 is MGHDK and CDR2 is SYGVNS. This CDR3 region has 14 residues. CDR3 residues: CASSEYEVQETQYF. Together with reference TRBV25-1 and TRBJ2-5, the CDR3 gives the full variable domain: EADIYQTPRYLVIGTGKKITLECSQTMGHDKMYWYQQDPGMELHLIHYSYGVNSTEKGDLSSESTVSRIRTEHFPLTLESARPSHTSQYLCASSEYEVQETQYFGPGTRLLVL.

The chain recombines TRBV29-1 with TRBJ2-7. The CDR3 spans 12 residues. Germline-derived CDR1 and CDR2 are SQVTM and ANQGSEA. CDR3: CSVEFGAYEQYF.